The 11 T cell receptor beta chains given below trace back to one sample, sequenced in a study of T-cell memory formation after mild COVID-19 (dated by TCRdb to about 2021). Library prep was done by 5' RACE. TCRdb records Illumina NovaSeq 6000 as the sequencer. Clones were called with MiXCR by TCRdb after fastp trimmed the public reads at Q25, and only in-frame beta chains were retained. Rows matching on CDR3 protein sequence are summarized as one entry with the most common DNA and genes. The sample profile shows 350,000 to 450,000 distinct CDR3 sequences; 20% to 25% of them were found once. The top ten clones comprise around 8.7% of the sample. Sequencing was performed on PBMCs or a T cell subset sorted from them (not recorded which). Every receptor here comes from an adult woman who had mild COVID-19 (a few samples of this study predate the infection). The sample titles of this study are shuffled in the database, so cell type and time point are left out; the donor was told from shared clones.

Only a few counts were recorded for this clonotype. The rearrangement links TRBV7-9 to TRBJ2-2; possibly TRBD1 for D (6 bases). Germline CDR1 is SEHNR and CDR2 is FQNEAQ (reference sequence). The V end was cut by 5 bases, the J end by 3 bases, with 13 bases between. The CDR3 runs 15 residues. The CDR3 sequence is CASSTGSRDTGELFF. The DNA for the CDR3 is TGTGCCAGCAGCACAGGGTCGAGGGACACCGGGGAGCTGTTTTTT. Full variable domain (remainder filled in from reference TRBV7-9 and TRBJ2-2): DTGVSQNPRHKITKRGQNVTFRCDPISEHNRLYWYRQTLGQGPEFLTYFQNEAQLEKSRLLSDRFSAERPKGSFSTLEIQRTEQGDSAMYLCASSTGSRDTGELFFGEGSRLTVL.

The CDR3 coding sequence is TGCGCCAGCAGCTATGGGACAGGTAGTACAGATACGCAGTATTTT. It encodes CASSYGTGSTDTQYF. The rearrangement uses TRBV5-1 and TRBJ2-3; 8 bases are a match to TRBD1. From germline, CDR1 is SGHRS and CDR2 YFSETQ. The CDR3 length is 15 residues. The trim removed 3 bases at V and 3 bases at J, leaving 6 bases unmatched. Looking up the rest from reference TRBV5-1 and TRBJ2-3 gives the full variable domain: KAGVTQTPRYLIKTRGQQVTLSCSPISGHRSVSWYQQTPGQGLQFLFEYFSETQRNKGNFPGRFSGRQFSNSRSEMNVSTLELGDSALYLCASSYGTGSTDTQYFGPGTRLTVL.

The genes are TRBV9 and TRBJ2-5, with 9 bases fitting TRBD2. The CDR3 totals 14 residues. V lost 2 bases, J lost 4 bases, and 3 bases stayed unmatched. In germline, CDR1 is SGDLS, CDR2 YYNGEE. CDR3 sequence reads: CASSVSGRPETQYF. DNA of the CDR3: TGTGCCAGCAGCGTGAGCGGGAGGCCAGAGACCCAGTACTTC.

The rearrangement uses TRBV7-3 and TRBJ1-2, with D possibly TRBD1 on 6 matching bases. This CDR3 is built from 14 residues. Germline V lookup: CDR1 SGHTA, CDR2 FQGTGA. The V end lost 1 base, the J end lost 5 bases, and 11 bases lay between the germline ends. The CDR3 loop is CASSLMTQGYGYTF. DNA for the CDR3: TGTGCCAGCAGCTTAATGACTCAGGGGTATGGCTACACCTTC.

This clonotype occurred a few times. This rearrangement joins TRBV4-3 to TRBJ2-1, with TRBD2 matching 10 bases. Trimming removed 4 bases from V and 4 bases from J; junction bases left unmatched: 10. Germline CDR1 reads LGHNA; CDR2 reads YSLEER. This CDR3 region has 17 residues. CDR3 DNA sequence: TGCGCCAGCAGCCGAGCATCTAGCGGGAGTTATTACAATGAGCAGTTCTTC. This translates into CASSRASSGSYYNEQFF.

This clonotype was observed a few times. The chain uses TRBV7-9 and TRBJ1-1; no firm D call. Germline V gives CDR1 SEHNR, CDR2 FQNEAQ (reference sequence). This CDR3 is built from 14 residues. V lost 5 bases and J 1 base, leaving 11 bases between the germline ends. The CDR3 is CASSTRPANTEAFF. The CDR3 nucleotides read TGTGCCAGCAGCACTCGACCAGCGAACACTGAAGCTTTCTTT.

Many counts were recorded for this clonotype. The chain couples TRBV19 to TRBJ1-5, with D possibly matching TRBD1 (6 bases). Looked up from germline, CDR1 is LNHDA and CDR2 is SQIVND (reference sequence). This CDR3 region has 16 residues. V dropped 6 bases and J dropped 0 bases, with 15 bases sitting between them. The CDR3 region is CASSQDRPYSNQPQHF. For the CDR3, the DNA is TGTGCCAGTAGCCAAGACAGGCCGTATAGCAATCAGCCCCAGCATTTT.

This clonotype was detected only a few times. The chain employs TRBV9 and TRBJ2-2; no firm D call. The germline V and J ends were trimmed by 1 base and 4 bases, with 8 bases remaining between them. CDR1 and CDR2 (germline): SGDLS, YYNGEE. The CDR3 spans 14 residues. CDR3 loop: CASSVRSSTGELFF. The CDR3, as DNA: TGTGCCAGCAGCGTACGGAGTAGCACCGGGGAGCTGTTTTTT.

This clonotype turned up a few times. The chain combines TRBV7-2 with TRBJ2-1; D is unclear. The CDR3 is 13 residues long. Germline V CDR1 and CDR2: SGHTA, FQGNSA. Deletions cut 0 bases from V and 9 bases from J, with 9 bases between. CDR3 loop: CASSLAQSSEQFF. The CDR3 DNA reads as TGTGCCAGCAGCTTAGCCCAGAGTAGTGAGCAGTTCTTC.

The gene calls are TRBV24-1 and TRBJ2-1; D is uncertain. Germline V lookup: CDR1 KGHDR, CDR2 SFDVKD. V dropped 2 bases and J dropped 7 bases, with 8 bases sitting between them. This CDR3 comprises 13 residues. The CDR3 protein is CATSDYRRNEQFF. CDR3 DNA sequence: TGTGCCACCAGTGATTATAGAAGGAATGAGCAGTTCTTC.

The chain carries TRBV18 and TRBJ1-6; D not resolved. The CDR3 consists of 12 residues. The V and J ends lost 6 bases and 7 bases respectively, with 7 bases between them. Germline lookup yields CDR1 KGHSH and CDR2 LQKENI. Written as DNA, the CDR3 is TGTGCCAGCTCGGTCCGGAATTCACCCCTCCACTTT. This translates into CASSVRNSPLHF.